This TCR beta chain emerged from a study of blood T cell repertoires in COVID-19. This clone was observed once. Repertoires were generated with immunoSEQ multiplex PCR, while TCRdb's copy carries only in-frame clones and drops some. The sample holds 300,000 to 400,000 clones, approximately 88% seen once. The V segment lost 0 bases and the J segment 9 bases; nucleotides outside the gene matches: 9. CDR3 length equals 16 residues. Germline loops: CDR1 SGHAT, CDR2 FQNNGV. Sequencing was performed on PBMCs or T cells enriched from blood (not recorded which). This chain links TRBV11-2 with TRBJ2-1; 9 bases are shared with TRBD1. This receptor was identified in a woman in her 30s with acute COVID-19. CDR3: CASSLDSGTGIAEQFF. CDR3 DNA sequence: TGTGCCAGCAGCTTAGATTCGGGGACAGGGATAGCTGAGCAGTTCTTC.